The TCR beta chain under discussion was sequenced for a study of vaccination effects on CD4 cells after COVID-19. Background on the study: Of the BNT162b2 and mRNA-1273 vaccines, participants received two doses of one or the other.

ViraFEST assay sequencing came after antigen-specific CD4+ T cells were expanded with viral peptide pools. Isolation of CD4+ T cells took place after less than twelve days of culture. Absence of prior SARS-CoV-2 infection characterized the vaccine recipients, who showed negative nucleocapsid antibodies. A few million PBMC per well received approximately 9.4 IU/ml IL-2 and 9.5 to 10 ug/ml peptides in culture. About this clone: Its matching antigen is unknown.

Some clones are missing from TCRdb's copy, which holds only in-frame ones; the method was immunoSEQ multiplex PCR. Here the sample spans around 79,000 clones, about 70% being singletons. The germline V and J ends were trimmed by 1 base and 5 bases, with 11 bases remaining between them. The CDR3 is 15 amino acids. CDR1 is SGHNT, CDR2 YENEEA, per germline. This specimen consisted of CD4+ T cells from PBMCs cultured with HCoV-229E spike peptides, obtained before COVID-19 vaccination. The J gene is TRBJ2-2, the V gene TRBV11-3, with D maybe TRBD1 (6 bases). This TCR derives from a human donor who received a COVID-19 vaccine. CDR3 nucleotide sequence: TGTGCCAGCAGCTTAGCAGGGGCGGGTACCGGGGAGCTGTTTTTT. This encodes CASSLAGAGTGELFF.